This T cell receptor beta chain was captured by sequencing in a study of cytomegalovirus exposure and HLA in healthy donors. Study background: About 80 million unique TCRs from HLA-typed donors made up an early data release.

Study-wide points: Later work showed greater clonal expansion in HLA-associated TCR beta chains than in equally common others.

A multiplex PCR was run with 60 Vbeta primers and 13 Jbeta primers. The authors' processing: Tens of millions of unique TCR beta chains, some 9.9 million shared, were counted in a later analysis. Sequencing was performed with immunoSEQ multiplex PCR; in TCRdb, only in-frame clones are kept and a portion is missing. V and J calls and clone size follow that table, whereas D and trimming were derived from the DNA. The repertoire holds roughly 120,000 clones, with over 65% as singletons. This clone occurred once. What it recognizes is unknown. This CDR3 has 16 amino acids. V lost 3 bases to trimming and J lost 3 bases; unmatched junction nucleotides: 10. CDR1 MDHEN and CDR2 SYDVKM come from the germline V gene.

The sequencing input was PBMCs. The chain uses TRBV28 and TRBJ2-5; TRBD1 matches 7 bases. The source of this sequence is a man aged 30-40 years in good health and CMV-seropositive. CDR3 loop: CASSFQGERIKETQYF. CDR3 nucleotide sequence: TGTGCCAGCAGTTTCCAGGGGGAACGGATTAAAGAGACCCAGTACTTC.